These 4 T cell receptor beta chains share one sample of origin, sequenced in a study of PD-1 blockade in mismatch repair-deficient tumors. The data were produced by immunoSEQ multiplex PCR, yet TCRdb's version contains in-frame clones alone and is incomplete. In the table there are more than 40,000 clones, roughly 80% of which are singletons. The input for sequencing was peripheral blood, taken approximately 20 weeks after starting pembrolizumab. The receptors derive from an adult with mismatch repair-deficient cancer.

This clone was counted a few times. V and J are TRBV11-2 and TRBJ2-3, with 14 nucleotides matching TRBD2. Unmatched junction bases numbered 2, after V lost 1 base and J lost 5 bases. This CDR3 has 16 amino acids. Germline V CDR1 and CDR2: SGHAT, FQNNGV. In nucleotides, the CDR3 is TGTGCCAGCAGCTTAGGACTAGCGGGAGGGGTAGATACGCAGTATTTT. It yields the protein CASSLGLAGGVDTQYF.

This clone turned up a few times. The CDR3 nucleotides read TGCGCCAGCAGCAGCCCCCGGGGGACGGGAGACAATGAGCAGTTCTTC. This encodes CASSSPRGTGDNEQFF. The chain couples TRBV5-1 to TRBJ2-1; TRBD2 might be the D (6 bases). Germline V lookup: CDR1 SGHRS, CDR2 YFSETQ. CDR3 size: 16 residues. Trimming removed 4 bases at V and 5 bases at J, with 19 bases between.

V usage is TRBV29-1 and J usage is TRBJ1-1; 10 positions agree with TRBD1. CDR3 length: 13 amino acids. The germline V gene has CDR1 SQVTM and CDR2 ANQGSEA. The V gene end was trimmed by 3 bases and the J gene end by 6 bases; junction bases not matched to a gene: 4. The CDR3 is CSVEGQGLAEAFF. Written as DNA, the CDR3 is TGCAGCGTTGAGGGACAGGGGCTGGCTGAAGCTTTCTTT.

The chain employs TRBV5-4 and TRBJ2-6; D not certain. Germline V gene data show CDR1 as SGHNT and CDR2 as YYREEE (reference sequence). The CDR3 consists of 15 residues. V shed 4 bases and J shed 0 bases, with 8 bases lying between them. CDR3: CASSQHSSGANVLTF. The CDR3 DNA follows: TGTGCCAGCAGCCAACATTCCTCTGGGGCCAACGTCCTGACTTTC.